These T cell receptor beta chains were read from a single sample in a study of blood T cell repertoires in COVID-19. TCRdb's table, derived via immunoSEQ multiplex PCR, lists solely in-frame clones and lacks some. The top ten clones hold approximately 1.1% of a sample with about 130,000 clones, roughly 90% of them seen once. Sequenced sample: peripheral blood. The receptors come from an elderly woman with acute or convalescent COVID-19. Each CDR3 is given with its conserved first and last residue. The D gene is left open where the match is weak. Some rows have no size entry. The others give once, few or many, or a class for an expanded clone.

NA	TRBJ1-2	TRBV24-1	14	NA	CATSGPGINYGYTF	TGTGCCACCAGTGGCCCAGGAATTAACTATGGCTACACCTTC
TRBD2	TRBJ2-1	TRBV5-3	16	NA	CARSRSGLAGALEQFF	TGTGCCAGAAGCCGCTCGGGACTAGCGGGAGCCCTTGAGCAGTTCTTC
NA	TRBJ1-2	TRBV5-6	15	NA	CASLPGQNLNYGYTF	TGTGCCAGCTTACCCGGACAGAATCTTAACTATGGCTACACCTTC
NA	TRBJ2-5	TRBV28	14	NA	CASSSTRQFETQYF	TGTGCCAGCAGCTCAACTAGGCAGTTCGAGACCCAGTACTTC
NA	TRBJ1-4	TRBV18	14	NA	CASREGFTNEKLFF	TGTGCCAGCAGGGAGGGATTCACTAATGAAAAACTGTTTTTT
TRBD1	TRBJ2-2	TRBV2	15	NA	CASTRDSMNTGELFF	TGTGCCAGCACTAGGGACAGCATGAACACCGGGGAGCTGTTTTTT
NA	TRBJ1-4	TRBV7-2	16	NA	CASSLGLQYNSEKLFF	TGTGCCAGCAGCTTAGGCCTACAGTATAATAGTGAAAAACTGTTTTTT
NA	TRBJ1-2	TRBV4-1	15	NA	CASSQGPRQAYGYTF	TGCGCCAGCAGCCAAGGGCCCCGACAGGCCTATGGCTACACCTTC
NA	TRBJ2-3	TRBV7-2	12	NA	CASSPHTDTQYF	TGTGCCAGCAGCCCACACACAGATACGCAGTATTTT
TRBD1	TRBJ1-3	TRBV7-2	16	NA	CASSTRQGASGNTIYF	TGTGCCAGCAGCACGAGACAGGGGGCGTCTGGAAACACCATATATTTT
TRBD2	TRBJ2-1	TRBV5-4	15	once	CASSLESGGNNEQFF	TGTGCCAGCAGCTTGGAATCGGGGGGGAACAATGAGCAGTTCTTC
TRBD1	TRBJ2-1	TRBV11-2	16	once	CASSLGTGQKSNEQFF	TGTGCCAGCAGCTTAGGGACAGGGCAAAAATCTAATGAGCAGTTCTTC
TRBD1	TRBJ1-6	TRBV10-3	17	once	CAISESGQGPINSPLHF	TGTGCCATCAGTGAGTCTGGACAGGGACCTATCAATTCACCCCTCCACTTT
TRBD1	TRBJ2-7	TRBV28	14	few	CASTVTGVSYEQYF	TGTGCCAGCACCGTGACAGGGGTATCCTACGAGCAGTACTTC
TRBD2	TRBJ2-1	TRBV5-4	15	NA	CASRKQREKGNEQFF	TGTGCCAGCAGAAAACAGCGGGAGAAGGGCAATGAGCAGTTCTTC
TRBD2	TRBJ2-1	TRBV20-1	12	NA	CSASLAGEEQFF	TGCAGTGCTAGTCTAGCGGGGGAAGAGCAGTTCTTC
TRBD1	TRBJ1-6	TRBV18	13	NA	CASSQNRGAPLHF	TGTGCCAGCTCACAAAACAGGGGCGCACCCCTCCACTTT
TRBD1	TRBJ1-2	TRBV29-1	15	NA	CSVVGTDRDFYGYTF	TGCAGCGTTGTGGGGACGGACAGGGATTTCTATGGCTACACCTTC
NA	TRBJ1-3	TRBV4-2	16	NA	CASSQAGGGGGNTIYF	TGTGCCAGCAGCCAAGCAGGCGGGGGTGGGGGAAACACCATATATTTT
NA	TRBJ2-7	TRBV18	15	NA	CASSVSGTGAYEQYF	TGTGCCAGCTCCGTTTCCGGGACGGGAGCCTACGAGCAGTACTTC
NA	TRBJ1-2	TRBV7-8	15	NA	CASSLPTAGSGGYTF	TGTGCCAGCAGCTTACCTACTGCGGGGTCGGGTGGCTACACCTTC
TRBD1	TRBJ1-6	TRBV5-8	16	NA	CASSLWTGVNNSPLHF	TGTGCCAGCAGCCTCTGGACAGGGGTTAATAATTCACCCCTCCACTTT
TRBD1	TRBJ2-1	TRBV5-1	15	NA	CASSQTDRGRDEQFF	TGCGCCAGCAGCCAGACGGACAGGGGGCGTGATGAGCAGTTCTTC
TRBD1	TRBJ2-2	TRBV7-9	14	NA	CASGNRQGHGELFF	TGTGCCAGCGGGAACAGACAGGGACACGGGGAGCTGTTTTTT
NA	TRBJ1-3	TRBV5-6	14	NA	CASSEQGAGNTIYF	TGTGCCAGCAGCGAACAGGGTGCCGGAAACACCATATATTTT
NA	TRBJ2-1	TRBV9	14	NA	CASSVGGLANEQFF	TGTGCCAGCAGCGTCGGCGGTCTAGCCAATGAGCAGTTCTTC
NA	TRBJ1-5	TRBV6-2/TRBV6-3	15	NA	CASSPPGQRYQPQHF	TGTGCCAGCAGTCCCCCTGGGCAGAGATATCAGCCCCAGCATTTT
TRBD1	TRBJ2-7	TRBV7-2	15	NA	CASRKVGQGVYEQYF	TGTGCCAGCAGAAAAGTCGGACAGGGGGTGTACGAGCAGTACTTC
NA	TRBJ2-7	TRBV12-3/TRBV12-4	11	NA	CASSTTYEQYF	TGTGCCAGCAGTACAACCTACGAGCAGTACTTC
TRBD1	TRBJ1-2	TRBV6-5	12	NA	CASSQGVGGYTF	TGTGCCAGCAGCCAGGGGGTTGGGGGCTACACCTTC
NA	TRBJ1-5	TRBV21-1	14	few	CASSKEGAEQPQHF	TGTGCCAGCAGCAAAGAGGGGGCAGAACAGCCCCAGCATTTT
NA	TRBJ1-2	TRBV11-3	14	few	CASSRAPMLSGYTF	TGTGCCAGCAGCCGAGCCCCAATGTTGAGCGGCTACACCTTC
NA	TRBJ1-4	TRBV28	18	NA	CASSLRRKQGSLHQKLFF	TGTGCCAGCAGTTTAAGGAGAAAACAGGGTTCTCTTCATCAGAAACTGTTTTTT
TRBD2	TRBJ2-3	TRBV27	17	NA	CASSLWSGRSRTDTQYF	TGTGCCAGCAGTTTATGGAGCGGGAGGTCCCGCACAGATACGCAGTATTTT
TRBD2	TRBJ2-3	TRBV7-3	15	NA	CASSQSGGITDTQYF	TGTGCCAGCAGCCAAAGCGGGGGGATCACAGATACGCAGTATTTT
TRBD1	TRBJ2-3	TRBV3-1/TRBV3-2	14	NA	CASSIGTGPNTQYF	TGTGCCAGCAGCATCGGGACAGGGCCAAATACGCAGTATTTT
TRBD2	TRBJ2-1	TRBV11-3	17	NA	CASSPPRGTSGNNEQFF	TGTGCCAGCAGCCCCCCCAGGGGGACTAGCGGCAACAATGAGCAGTTCTTC
NA	TRBJ1-6	TRBV7-2	15	NA	CASSFREYRASPLHF	TGTGCCAGCAGCTTCAGGGAATATCGGGCTTCACCCCTCCACTTT
TRBD1	TRBJ1-2	TRBV4-1	16	NA	CASSEPGTVTLWGYTF	TGCGCCAGCAGCGAGCCGGGGACAGTTACTTTGTGGGGCTACACCTTC
NA	TRBJ2-5	TRBV6-5	12	NA	CASTTTQETQYF	TGTGCCAGCACAACTACTCAAGAGACCCAGTACTTC
TRBD1	TRBJ2-1	TRBV6-5	16	NA	CASSFTGTGNYNEQFF	TGTGCCAGCAGTTTTACCGGGACAGGAAACTACAATGAGCAGTTCTTC
NA	TRBJ2-3	TRBV4-1	15	NA	CASSQDGQRGDTQYF	TGCGCCAGCAGCCAAGATGGACAGAGAGGGGATACGCAGTATTTT
NA	TRBJ2-7	TRBV4-1	15	NA	CASSQDLRGTYEQYF	TGCGCCAGCAGCCAAGATCTTAGGGGGACCTACGAGCAGTACTTC
NA	TRBJ1-1	TRBV5-1	16	NA	CASSLNPGWRNTEAFF	TGCGCCAGCAGCTTGAACCCGGGGTGGAGGAACACTGAAGCTTTCTTT
TRBD1	TRBJ2-7	TRBV3-1/TRBV3-2	15	once	CASSQQRTGSYEQYF	TGTGCCAGCAGCCAGCAGAGGACAGGGAGCTACGAGCAGTACTTC
TRBD2	TRBJ2-7	TRBV5-4	15	NA	CASSQGGSGAYEQYF	TGTGCCAGCAGCCAGGGCGGTAGCGGGGCCTACGAGCAGTACTTC